This passage covers 31 T cell receptor beta chains from one sample sequenced in a study of PD-1 blockade in mismatch repair-deficient tumors. TCRdb's copy holds only in-frame clones and misses some; the assay was immunoSEQ multiplex PCR. The repertoire consists of about 100,000 clones, with 82% occurring once and the leading ten covering 6.3%. This specimen was peripheral blood, taken roughly eight months after starting pembrolizumab. The source of these receptors is an adult with mismatch repair-deficient cancer.

The chain joins TRBV29-1 to TRBJ2-7; perhaps TRBD2 as D (5 bases). Trimming cost V 7 bases and J 5 bases, with 18 bases left between them. The CDR3 consists of 13 residues. CDR1 is SQVTM, CDR2 ANQGSEA, per germline. As DNA, the CDR3 is TGCAGCGCCGGCCGGGGAGTCGGGCACGAGCAGTACTTC. It is translated as CSAGRGVGHEQYF.

This rearrangement joins TRBV19 to TRBJ1-2; D gene unclear. Deletions cut 9 bases from V and 0 bases from J, with 17 bases between. Germline CDR1 and CDR2: LNHDA and SQIVND (reference sequence). The CDR3 sequence is 15 residues long. The CDR3, as DNA: TGTGCCAGCCTGGGTCTAGGGAATACTAACTATGGCTACACCTTC. It encodes CASLGLGNTNYGYTF.

The chain carries TRBV6-5 and TRBJ1-2; no reliable D call. Germline V gives CDR1 MNHEY, CDR2 SVGAGI. The V gene lost 0 bases and the J gene lost 4 bases, with 12 bases spanning the gap. This CDR3 has 15 amino acids. DNA of the CDR3: TGTGCCAGCAGTTACTCGACGGACGGGAGCTATGGCTACACCTTC. Its translation: CASSYSTDGSYGYTF.

This chain links TRBV4-1 with TRBJ2-1, with D unresolved. This CDR3 comprises 12 residues. Trimming stripped 1 base from V and 5 bases from J, with 3 bases between. CDR1 MGHRA and CDR2 YSYEKL come from the germline V gene. The CDR3: CASSQGDNEQFF. The CDR3 bases are TGCGCCAGCAGCCAAGGGGACAATGAGCAGTTCTTC.

This clone has a single count. V is TRBV5-6 and J is TRBJ2-1; 9 bases match TRBD2. The germline V gene has CDR1 SGHDT and CDR2 YYEEEE. V was clipped by 0 bases and J by 6 bases; unmatched bases: 10. The CDR3 contains 17 residues. The CDR3 reads CASSLVLETSGPNEQFF. The CDR3 region has the DNA TGTGCCAGCAGCTTGGTTCTGGAGACTAGCGGACCCAATGAGCAGTTCTTC.

This chain joins TRBV5-4 and TRBJ2-7; 13 bases map to TRBD2. The CDR3 extends over 15 amino acids. The V and J ends lost 2 bases and 7 bases, in that order; junction bases with no gene match: 6. The V gene's germline CDR1 is SGHNT and CDR2 YYREEE (reference sequence). Here the CDR3 reads CASSFGLAGAGEQYF. In DNA form, the CDR3 reads TGTGCCAGCAGCTTTGGACTAGCGGGAGCGGGGGAGCAGTACTTC.

V gene TRBV28 combines with J gene TRBJ1-4; a weak D match, TRBD1 (5 bases). Trimming removed 6 bases at V and 3 bases at J, with 5 bases between. The CDR3 consists of 12 residues. CDR1 and CDR2 (germline): MDHEN, SYDVKM. The CDR3 loop reads CASRGANEKLFF. The CDR3 DNA reads TGTGCCAGCAGAGGGGCTAATGAAAAACTGTTTTTT.

The rearrangement links TRBV30 to TRBJ1-1, with TRBD1 matching over 7 bases. Germline V gives CDR1 GTSNPN, CDR2 SVGIG (reference sequence). V was clipped by 3 bases and J by 7 bases; unmatched bases: 14. The CDR3 runs to 15 residues. DNA for the CDR3: TGTGCCTGGAGGGGCAACAGGGGTTATTTCGGTGAAGCTTTCTTT. This sequence encodes CAWRGNRGYFGEAFF. Looking up the rest from reference TRBV30 and TRBJ1-1 gives the full variable domain: SQTIHQWPATLVQPVGSPLSLECTVEGTSNPNLYWYRQAAGRGLQLLFYSVGIGQISSEVPQNLSASRPQDRQFILSSKKLLLSDSGFYLCAWRGNRGYFGEAFFGQGTRLTVV.

J is TRBJ1-5 and V is TRBV19; D perhaps matches TRBD1 (5 bases). With 7 bases removed from V and 5 bases from J, the gap between germline ends came to 24 bases. Germline V CDR1 and CDR2: LNHDA, SQIVND (reference sequence). This CDR3 contains 17 residues. This CDR3 is CASTGGSPGTRHQPQHF. In DNA form, the CDR3 reads TGTGCCAGTACCGGGGGGTCCCCAGGGACGCGTCATCAGCCCCAGCATTTT.

V is TRBV4-1 and J is TRBJ2-7; 9 bases agree with TRBD1. V gave up 4 bases and J gave up 5 bases; unmatched junction bases: 15. CDR3 length equals 17 residues. Looked up from germline, CDR1 is MGHRA and CDR2 is YSYEKL. The CDR3 protein is CASSRGPGTGRLDEQYF. The CDR3 DNA reads TGCGCCAGCAGCCGAGGGCCGGGGACAGGGCGGTTGGACGAGCAGTACTTC.

V gene TRBV12-5 combines with J gene TRBJ2-5; 12 nucleotides match TRBD2. Germline V gene data show CDR1 as LGHNT and CDR2 as FRNRAP. V shed 1 base, J shed 5 bases, and the junction held 8 bases outside the gene matches. The CDR3 loop spans 17 amino acids. CDR3 region: CASGLAATSGSGETQYF. For the CDR3, the DNA is TGTGCTAGTGGTTTGGCCGCGACTAGCGGGAGTGGGGAGACCCAGTACTTC.

This rearrangement joins TRBV5-1 to TRBJ2-1; D unresolved. CDR1 is SGHRS, CDR2 YFSETQ, per germline. The CDR3 runs 17 residues. V lost 0 bases and J lost 2, with 15 bases in between. CDR3 protein: CASSLAGGTGTYNEQFF. CDR3 sequence (DNA): TGCGCCAGCAGCTTGGCCGGTGGTACCGGAACCTACAATGAGCAGTTCTTC. Filled out from reference TRBV5-1 and TRBJ2-1, the complete variable domain reads KAGVTQTPRYLIKTRGQQVTLSCSPISGHRSVSWYQQTPGQGLQFLFEYFSETQRNKGNFPGRFSGRQFSNSRSEMNVSTLELGDSALYLCASSLAGGTGTYNEQFFGPGTRLTVL.

The rearrangement uses TRBV6-5 and TRBJ1-4; D not certain. The CDR3 is 14 residues long. V lost 2 bases to trimming and J lost 4 bases, with 8 bases between them. Germline CDR1 and CDR2: MNHEY and SVGAGI. The CDR3 DNA reads as TGTGCCAGCAGTTACGGCAGATTTAATGAAAAACTGTTTTTT. It translates to CASSYGRFNEKLFF.

The chain joins TRBV30 to TRBJ2-2, with TRBD2 matching 13 bases. The CDR3 extends over 14 amino acids. The junction had 6 bases not matched to a gene; V was cut back by 6 bases and J by 8 bases. Looked up from germline, CDR1 is GTSNPN and CDR2 is SVGIG (reference sequence). The CDR3 reads CACTGLAGSGELFF. In DNA form, the CDR3 reads TGTGCCTGCACGGGACTAGCGGGATCGGGGGAGCTGTTTTTT.

The chain recombines TRBV6-6 with TRBJ2-2, with D possibly being TRBD1 or TRBD2 (5 bases each). This CDR3 is built from 14 residues. V dropped 0 bases and J dropped 5 bases, with 7 bases sitting between them. CDR1 is MNHNY, CDR2 SVGAGI, per germline (reference sequence). CDR3 bases: TGTGCCAGCAGTTACTCCGGGGCGACCGGGGAGCTGTTTTTT. This sequence encodes CASSYSGATGELFF.

The chain recombines TRBV5-1 with TRBJ2-5; 10 nucleotides align to TRBD2. The germline CDR1 and CDR2 sequences are SGHRS and YFSETQ. The length of the CDR3 is 15 residues. Trimming removed 4 bases from V and 5 bases from J; junction bases left unmatched: 8. The CDR3 DNA reads as TGCGCCAGCAGCACCCTAGCGGGAGTTGGTGAGACCCAGTACTTC. This codes for CASSTLAGVGETQYF.

V usage is TRBV7-3 and J usage is TRBJ2-2, with D tentatively TRBD1 (6 bases). The CDR3 is 14 residues long. Germline CDR1 and CDR2: SGHTA and FQGTGA. V lost 5 bases and J 6 bases, leaving 13 bases between the germline ends. The CDR3 sequence is CASSRDIRSGELFF. The DNA of the CDR3 is TGTGCCAGCAGCCGGGACATCCGGTCCGGGGAGCTGTTTTTT.

This clone was observed many times. The chain links TRBV29-1 to TRBJ2-3, with 10 bases that match TRBD2. Germline-derived CDR1 and CDR2 are SQVTM and ANQGSEA. V was clipped by 7 bases and J by 2 bases; unmatched bases: 6. The CDR3 is made up of 14 amino acids. For the CDR3, the DNA is TGCAGCGCACAAGCGGGAGGGTACACAGATACGCAGTATTTT. As protein: CSAQAGGYTDTQYF.

A word on this clone: One end of the junction varies from germline; a read error may be responsible. The rearrangement uses TRBV6-1 and TRBJ1-4, with D uncertain. The CDR3 extends over 13 amino acids. Germline V lookup: CDR1 MNHNS, CDR2 SASEGT. CDR3 DNA sequence: TGTGCCAGCAGTGAAGGAGAGGGCCAAAAGCTGTTTTTT. Amino acids: CASSEGEGQKLFF.

This clone was counted a single time. CDR3 protein: CASRTTGRPNEKLFF. The CDR3 DNA sequence: TGCGCCAGCAGAACTACGGGACGGCCTAATGAAAAACTGTTTTTT. J is TRBJ1-4 and V is TRBV23-1, with D maybe TRBD1 (5 bases). TRBV23-1 is filed as an ORF, its function uncertain. The V end lost 6 bases, the J end lost 3 bases, and 14 bases lay between the germline ends. CDR3 size: 15 residues.

This clone showed up just a few times. The V gene is TRBV30, the J gene TRBJ1-4, with D possibly matching TRBD1 (6 bases). V was clipped by 1 base and J by 0 bases, with 6 bases between them. Germline V lookup: CDR1 GTSNPN, CDR2 SVGIG (reference sequence). This CDR3 has 14 amino acids. CDR3 DNA: TGTGCCTGGAGTGCAGGGGCAACTAATGAAAAACTGTTTTTT. Encoded protein: CAWSAGATNEKLFF.

The V call is TRBV9, the J call TRBJ1-5; D possibly corresponds to TRBD1 (6 bases). V lost 6 bases to trimming and J lost 0 bases, with 13 bases between them. Germline CDR1 and CDR2: SGDLS and YYNGEE. There are 15 residues in the CDR3. The CDR3 nucleotides are TGTGCCAGCACCAGGACAGCAAGTAGCAATCAGCCCCAGCATTTT. It codes for CASTRTASSNQPQHF. The whole variable domain, remainder taken from reference TRBV9 and TRBJ1-5, is DSGVTQTPKHLITATGQRVTLRCSPRSGDLSVYWYQQSLDQGLQFLIQYYNGEERAKGNILERFSAQQFPDLHSELNLSSLELGDSALYFCASTRTASSNQPQHFGDGTRLSIL.

This clone was seen only once. The chain recombines TRBV9 with TRBJ2-7, with 7 nucleotides matching TRBD1. The CDR3 covers 14 residues. CDR1 is SGDLS and CDR2 is YYNGEE in the germline V gene. J gave up 0 bases and V 3 bases, and 3 bases lay outside the gene matches. The CDR3 spells CASSGGQDSYEQYF. The CDR3 DNA reads TGTGCCAGCAGCGGAGGACAGGACTCCTACGAGCAGTACTTC.

This clone was seen more than once but under ten times. V usage is TRBV11-2 and J usage is TRBJ1-1; 7 bases map to TRBD1. Germline CDR1 and CDR2: SGHAT and FQNNGV. J gave up 6 bases and V 1 base, and 8 bases lay outside the gene matches. The CDR3 totals 15 residues. CDR3 region: CASSLGLYRGSEAFF. In DNA form, the CDR3 reads TGTGCCAGCAGCTTAGGCTTATACAGGGGTTCTGAAGCTTTCTTT.

The chain employs TRBV7-2 and TRBJ2-7; 9 bases are shared with TRBD2. CDR1 SGHTA and CDR2 FQGNSA come from the germline V gene. With 5 bases clipped from V and 0 bases from J, the junction kept 5 bases outside the gene matches. The CDR3 totals 15 residues. CDR3 nucleotide sequence: TGTGCCAGCAGCCTGAGCGGGGGGAGCTCCTACGAGCAGTACTTC. Translated: CASSLSGGSSYEQYF.

The V gene is TRBV5-1, the J gene TRBJ1-1, with D tentatively TRBD1 (5 bases). This CDR3 region has 15 residues. Germline CDR1 and CDR2: SGHRS and YFSETQ. Deletions cut 0 bases from V and 7 bases from J, with 16 bases between. The CDR3: CASSLVSGDLVEAFF. CDR3 in DNA: TGCGCCAGCAGCTTGGTGAGTGGGGACTTAGTTGAAGCTTTCTTT.

This chain links TRBV19 with TRBJ1-2; D perhaps matches TRBD1 (5 bases). CDR1 and CDR2 from the germline V gene are LNHDA and SQIVND (reference sequence). There are 15 residues in the CDR3. V gave up 5 bases and J gave up 2 bases, with 15 bases separating them. The CDR3 here is CASSPRGVWNYGYTF. For the CDR3, the DNA is TGTGCCAGTAGTCCGCGAGGGGTCTGGAACTATGGCTACACCTTC.

Worth noting for this clone: Other DNA sequences in this specimen translate into the identical CDR3. The rearrangement uses TRBV28 and TRBJ1-5, with TRBD1 matching over 10 bases. The junction had 5 bases not matched to a gene; V was cut back by 5 bases and J by 7 bases. The germline V gene encodes CDR1 MDHEN and CDR2 SYDVKM. The CDR3 has 14 residues. This chain's CDR3 is CASSGTGVGQPQHF. In nucleotides, the CDR3 is TGTGCCAGCAGTGGGACAGGGGTAGGGCAGCCCCAGCATTTT.

The genes are TRBV7-2 and TRBJ2-7; TRBD2 agrees at 11 bases. The V gene's germline CDR1 is SGHTA and CDR2 FQGNSA. The V segment lost 2 bases and the J segment 4 bases; nucleotides outside the gene matches: 4. The CDR3 runs to 15 residues. Here the CDR3 reads CASSLTSGSWYEQYF. The CDR3 region has the DNA TGTGCCAGCAGCTTAACTAGCGGGAGTTGGTACGAGCAGTACTTC.

The gene calls are TRBV30 and TRBJ2-2; the D is unclear. The CDR3 is 15 residues long. The ends were cut back, 1 base at V and 2 bases at J, with 11 bases in the middle. In germline, CDR1 is GTSNPN, CDR2 SVGIG (reference sequence). As DNA, the CDR3 is TGTGCCTGGAGTGCATTACCTCAAAACACCGGGGAGCTGTTTTTT. This sequence encodes CAWSALPQNTGELFF.

To note about this clone: A much more abundant neighbour one base away suggests this may be a read error. The chain employs TRBV7-9 and TRBJ1-1, with TRBD1 matching over 7 bases. CDR1 and CDR2 from the germline V gene are SEHNR and FQNEAQ (reference sequence). The CDR3 has 14 amino acids. This chain's CDR3 is CASSSDRVNIEAFF. The CDR3, as DNA: TGTGCCAGCAGCTCAGACAGGGTAAACATTGAAGCTTTCTTT.